This T cell receptor beta chain was identified during a study of regulatory T cells in long-lasting Graves disease. Overall study findings and caveats: New patients shared 950 to 1,000 public clonotypes, fewer than the 2,500 to 3,000 shared by persistent patients.

The table lists this clonotype with a few counts. Antigen specificity is unknown. The time point denotes: newly diagnosed GD, antithyroid drugs for less than 3 months. RNA from PBMCs was the source of the TCR library. Clinicians diagnosed Graves' disease using American Thyroid Association guidelines. Building of the TCR beta libraries involved iRepertoire HTBI primers and Arm-PCR of CDR3 regions. TCRdb re-derived calls from the multiplex PCR reads in MiXCR, one entry per CDR3 protein. The sample holds a few hundred thousand distinct CDR3 sequences; around an eighth are singletons and the top ten take more than 8.5%. CDR3 length equals 14 residues. Germline-derived CDR1 and CDR2 are LNHDA and SQIVND (reference sequence). Trimming removed 6 bases at V and 0 bases at J, with 9 bases between. These same data were also listed under a study on T cells in Graves' hyperthyroidism and ophthalmopathy. This second report adds: Stable Graves' hyperthyroidism denoted no ophthalmopathy progression over 18 months. TCR CDR3 regions were first amplified by RT-PCR with HTBI primers.

This clonotype was sampled from a man aged 25 to 40 with Graves disease. V gene TRBV19 combines with J gene TRBJ1-5, with D possibly TRBD1 on 6 matching bases. The specimen comprised peripheral blood mononuclear cells (PBMCs), sampled at new diagnosis, from a patient treated with antithyroid drugs. The CDR3 bases are TGTGCCAGTAGCCCAGGGGCTAGCAATCAGCCCCAGCATTTT. Amino acids: CASSPGASNQPQHF.